These T cell receptor beta chains were read from a single sample in a study of CD8+CD57+ T cells in acquired aplastic anemia. TCRdb independently ran MiXCR on the reads; one entry per CDR3 protein. The sample carries 160,000 or so distinct CDR3 sequences, roughly 48% recorded once. The sequenced sample was sorted CD4+, CD8+, or CD8+CD57+ T cells (not recorded which) from PBMCs. The source is a human donor with aplastic anemia. The CDR3 runs from the conserved cysteine through the conserved F or W. The D gene is left open where the match is weak. Only some rows state a clone size, as once, few, many or a class for expanded clones.

clone_size d_call j_call v_call cdr3_nt cdr3_aa
many . TRBJ2-7 TRBV20-1 TGCAGTGCTAGAGATGTAAGGGACATCTCTCTGAGGGAGCAGTACTTC CSARDVRDISLREQYF
. TRBD1 TRBJ2-7 TRBV29-1 TGCAGCGTGGGACAGGGGGACGAGCAGTACTTC CSVGQGDEQYF
few TRBD1 TRBJ2-7 TRBV10-3 TGTGCCATCAACGGACCGGGACAGTCCTACGAGCAGTACTTC CAINGPGQSYEQYF
many . TRBJ2-1 TRBV4-3 TGCGCCAGCAGCCAGAGGGTGCGCGATGAGCAGTTCTTC CASSQRVRDEQFF
. . TRBJ1-6 TRBV28 TGTGCCAGCAGTTCCCACCCACCCCTCCACTTT CASSSHPPLHF
once . TRBJ2-4 TRBV7-4 TGTGCCATAAGGCCCTTGGGCATTCAGTACTTC CAIRPLGIQYF
. . TRBJ2-7 TRBV10-3 TGCGCCATTCTCGACGGCTCCTACGGGCAGTACTTC CAILDGSYGQYF
many . TRBJ1-1 TRBV29-1 TGCAGCGTTGATGGACGGGCCCCGAACACTGAAGCTTTCTTT CSVDGRAPNTEAFF
. TRBD1 TRBJ2-6 TRBV9 TGTGCCAGCAGCGCGAGACAGGGAGCTCTTGAGGCCAACGTCCTGACTTTC CASSARQGALEANVLTF
many . TRBJ1-1 TRBV20-1 TGCAGTGCTAGAGAGGGGGGACTGAACACTGAAGCTTTCTTT CSAREGGLNTEAFF
many . TRBJ2-3 TRBV7-7 TGTGCCAGCAGCTCTTCAGTCCTCGATACGCAGTATTTT CASSSSVLDTQYF
many . TRBJ1-2 TRBV19 TGTGCCAGTAGTATCTTACAGGGTGGTGGCTACACCTTC CASSILQGGGYTF
. TRBD1 TRBJ1-1 TRBV6-1 TGTGCCAGCAATGGCATCAGGGGGGGTTTACAGGTTACTGAAGCTTTCTTT CASNGIRGGLQVTEAFF
. . TRBJ2-5 TRBV12-3/TRBV12-4 TGTGCCAGCAGGGCAAGCTGGATACAAGAGACCCAGTACTTC CASRASWIQETQYF
. . TRBJ2-5 TRBV7-8 TGTGCCAGCAGCTTAGAAGGGAGACAGACCCAGTACTTC CASSLEGRQTQYF
. . TRBJ1-1 TRBV29-1 TGCAGCGTTGACGGTGGGGCTATGAACACTGAAGCTTTCTTT CSVDGGAMNTEAFF
. . TRBJ1-1 TRBV15 TGTGCCACCAGCAGAGATAAGACGGTGAACACTGAAGCTTTCTTT CATSRDKTVNTEAFF
many . TRBJ1-6 TRBV4-3 TGCGCCAGCAGCCAAGATTTACAGGGAAGTAATTCACCCCTCCACTTT CASSQDLQGSNSPLHF
many . TRBJ2-7 TRBV7-9 TGTGCCAGCAGCCCAGAATGGGGGATATACGAGCAGTACTTC CASSPEWGIYEQYF
. . TRBJ2-5 TRBV5-1 TGCGCCAGCAGCTTCGGAGCGTACCAAGAGACCCAGTACTTC CASSFGAYQETQYF
many TRBD1 TRBJ1-2 TRBV24-1 TGTGCCACCAGTGATCCGGGACAGAACTATGGCTACACCTTC CATSDPGQNYGYTF
. . TRBJ1-1 TRBV5-1 TGCGCCAGCAGCTCCGACACTGAAGCTTTCTTT CASSSDTEAFF
many TRBD1 TRBJ1-6 TRBV2 TGTGCCAGCAGCCGCGGACAGGGACGCGCACCCCTCCACTTT CASSRGQGRAPLHF
many TRBD2 TRBJ2-3 TRBV6-1 TGTGCCAGCAGGACTAGCGGGGGTTCCAGTACGCAGTATTTT CASRTSGGSSTQYF
many . TRBJ1-2 TRBV6-5 TGTGCCAGCAGTTACTCGATGGGGGGCCAAGGAGGCTACACCTTC CASSYSMGGQGGYTF
. TRBD1 TRBJ2-7 TRBV12-3/TRBV12-4 TGTGCCAGCAGTCCGACCGGGACAGGGGCGGGTTGGGCTGGCGAGCAGTACTTC CASSPTGTGAGWAGEQYF
many . TRBJ2-3 TRBV9 TGTGCCAGCAGCCGTGTCAGGGGGGGCACAGATACGCAGTATTTT CASSRVRGGTDTQYF
. . TRBJ2-6 TRBV7-6 TGTGCCAGCAGCCTTTCGGTTTCTGGGGCCAACGTCCTGACTTTC CASSLSVSGANVLTF
. . TRBJ2-3 TRBV20-1 TGCAGTGCTAGGGAGGGCTGGCTCATGACAGATACGCAGTATTTT CSAREGWLMTDTQYF
many . TRBJ1-6 TRBV7-2 TGTGCCAGCAGCTTAGAGAGCTCCTATAATTCACCCCTCCACTTT CASSLESSYNSPLHF
many . TRBJ1-6 TRBV12-3/TRBV12-4 TGTGCCAGCAGTTTAGGGGCAGATAATTCACCCCTCCACTTT CASSLGADNSPLHF
many TRBD1 TRBJ1-2 TRBV2 TGTGCCAGCAGTGGGGACAGGGGTTCTTATGGCTACACCTTC CASSGDRGSYGYTF
. . TRBJ1-3 TRBV4-1 TGCGCCAGCAGCCTACGCTCTGGGGTGGCAGGAAACACCATATATTTT CASSLRSGVAGNTIYF
few . TRBJ1-6 TRBV7-2 TGTGCCAGCAGCCTGGCGATGGGGAATGTTTCACCCCTCCACTTT CASSLAMGNVSPLHF
many . TRBJ1-2 TRBV6-1 TGTGCCAGCAGGGATAGGAGCAACTATGGCTACACCTTC CASRDRSNYGYTF
once TRBD1 TRBJ1-4 TRBV12-3/TRBV12-4 TGTGCCAGCAGTACGTTGGGACAGAATGAAAAACTGTTTTTT CASSTLGQNEKLFF
. . TRBJ2-7 TRBV19 TGTGCCAGTAGTATAGGGGGAGGCACCTACGAGCAGTACTTC CASSIGGGTYEQYF
once . TRBJ2-1 TRBV10-1 TGCGCCAGCAGTGAGAAGCTAGCGATCCATGAGCAGTTCTTC CASSEKLAIHEQFF
medium-sized . TRBJ1-2 TRBV10-3 TGTGCCATCAGTGATGGTCCATATGGCTACACCTTC CAISDGPYGYTF
few . TRBJ1-5 TRBV19 TGTGCCAGTAGTATCGGAGGAAATCAGCCCCAGCATTTT CASSIGGNQPQHF
. . TRBJ1-5 TRBV10-3 TGTGCCAGCAGCGCCGTGGTGTCAGATCAGCCCCAGCATTTT CASSAVVSDQPQHF
. TRBD1 TRBJ1-3 TRBV10-1 TGCGCCAGCAGTGAATGTTTGATTTGGGACAGGGAGGGAAACGCCATATATTTT CASSECLIWDREGNAIYF
many . TRBJ1-6 TRBV7-8 TGTGCCAGCAGCATTCATCCGAGGGGCCCAAAGAATTCACCCCTCCACTTT CASSIHPRGPKNSPLHF
. . TRBJ1-1 TRBV19 TGTGCCAGTAGTCTGGTCTGGGCGACTGAAGCTTTCTTT CASSLVWATEAFF
many . TRBJ1-6 TRBV7-2 TGTGCCAGCAGCTTAGTTGCGTCTCACGGATCACCCCTCCACTTT CASSLVASHGSPLHF
many . TRBJ2-5 TRBV15 TGTGCCACCAGCAGAGATTCAGGAGAGACCCAGTACTTC CATSRDSGETQYF
few . TRBJ2-3 TRBV7-3 TGTGCCAGCAGCACGCACAGCACAGATACGCAGTATTTT CASSTHSTDTQYF
. TRBD2 TRBJ2-2 TRBV20-1 TGCAGTGCTAGAGCCAGCGGGGACGCGGTCGGGGAGCTGTTTTTT CSARASGDAVGELFF
. . TRBJ1-6 TRBV7-9 TGTGCCAGCAGCGATCGGGTGCTCCACTTT CASSDRVLHF
many . TRBJ1-4 TRBV12-3/TRBV12-4 TGTGCCAGCAGTTTATGGGGGAGTGAAAAACTGTTTTTT CASSLWGSEKLFF
many TRBD1 TRBJ1-2 TRBV12-3/TRBV12-4 TGTGCCAGCAGTGACGACAGGGGTCCGGGCTACACCTTC CASSDDRGPGYTF
. TRBD2 TRBJ2-7 TRBV10-2 TGCGCCAGCAGGGAGAGCGGGAGGGCCTACGAGCAGTACTTC CASRESGRAYEQYF
. . TRBJ2-2 TRBV2 TGTGCCAGCCGCAAGGGGACCACGAACACCGGGGAGCTGTTTTTT CASRKGTTNTGELFF
many . TRBJ2-2 TRBV7-8 TGTGCCAGCAGCAAACCGGGACTCTCGATCACCGGGGAGCTGTTTTTT CASSKPGLSITGELFF
many . TRBJ1-5 TRBV7-9 TGTGCCAGCAGCTTAGATTTTGAAAATCAGCCCCAGCATTTT CASSLDFENQPQHF